Listed below are T cell receptor beta chains from one sample, sequenced in a study of blood T cells in healthy people across ages. MiXCR was run by TCRdb on the 5' RACE reads, yielding one entry per CDR3 protein. The sample records some 900,000 distinct CDR3 sequences, under 50% being singletons. The specimen was blood. The receptors originated from a man aged 25 to 45 in good health. The CDR3 runs from the conserved cysteine through the conserved F or W. A D gene is named only where the DNA matches it firmly. The size entry is marked missing in some rows and otherwise reads once, few, many or a size class.

>NA|TRBJ2-3|NA|TRBV4-1
CASSPAGQGPTDTQYF
TGCGCCAGCAGCCCCGCAGGGCAGGGCCCCACAGATACGCAGTATTTT
>TRBD2|TRBJ2-1|NA|TRBV27
CASSSGASGYNEQFF
TGTGCCAGCAGTTCGGGGGCTAGCGGGTACAATGAGCAGTTCTTC
>NA|TRBJ2-1|many|TRBV20-1
CSAREDYEQFF
TGCAGTGCTAGAGAAGACTATGAGCAGTTCTTC
>NA|TRBJ2-6|few|TRBV7-2
CAVRLLLGANVLTF
TGTGCCGTCCGCCTTCTTCTTGGGGCCAACGTCCTGACTTTC
>NA|TRBJ2-7|few|TRBV6-5
CASSTSGTANYEQYF
TGTGCCAGCAGTACCTCCGGGACGGCTAACTACGAGCAGTACTTC
>NA|TRBJ1-4|NA|TRBV20-1
CRQNEKLFF
TGCAGACAGAATGAAAAACTGTTTTTT
>NA|TRBJ1-5|NA|TRBV12-3/TRBV12-4
CASSLGEGGNQPQHF
TGTGCCAGCAGTTTAGGGGAAGGCGGCAATCAGCCCCAGCATTTT
>TRBD1|TRBJ1-5|few|TRBV28
CAIGTASISNQPQHF
TGTGCCATCGGGACAGCATCGATTAGCAATCAGCCCCAGCATTTT
>NA|TRBJ1-6|few|TRBV12-3/TRBV12-4
CASSRLARVDSPLHF
TGTGCCAGCAGCCGTTTGGCCCGGGTAGATTCACCCCTCCACTTT
>NA|TRBJ2-3|once|TRBV7-2
CASSSWTGAKDTQYF
TGTGCCAGCAGCTCTTGGACGGGAGCCAAGGATACGCAGTATTTT
>NA|TRBJ1-4|NA|TRBV14
CASSQWSGAQNEKLFF
TGTGCCAGCAGCCAATGGTCGGGGGCGCAGAATGAAAAACTGTTTTTT
>NA|TRBJ2-3|NA|TRBV5-1
CASSYETGGQDTQYF
TGCGCCAGCAGCTACGAGACCGGGGGTCAAGATACGCAGTATTTT
>TRBD1|TRBJ2-7|once|TRBV29-1
CSVVLGGQGDYEQYF
TGCAGCGTTGTACTCGGGGGACAGGGTGACTACGAGCAGTACTTC
>NA|TRBJ2-7|NA|TRBV6-6
CASSYLGEGEDEQYF
TGTGCCAGCAGTTACTTGGGCGAAGGGGAGGACGAGCAGTACTTC
>NA|TRBJ2-1|NA|TRBV5-1
CASSPPGSKEQFF
TGCGCCAGCAGCCCCCCGGGGAGTAAGGAGCAGTTCTTC